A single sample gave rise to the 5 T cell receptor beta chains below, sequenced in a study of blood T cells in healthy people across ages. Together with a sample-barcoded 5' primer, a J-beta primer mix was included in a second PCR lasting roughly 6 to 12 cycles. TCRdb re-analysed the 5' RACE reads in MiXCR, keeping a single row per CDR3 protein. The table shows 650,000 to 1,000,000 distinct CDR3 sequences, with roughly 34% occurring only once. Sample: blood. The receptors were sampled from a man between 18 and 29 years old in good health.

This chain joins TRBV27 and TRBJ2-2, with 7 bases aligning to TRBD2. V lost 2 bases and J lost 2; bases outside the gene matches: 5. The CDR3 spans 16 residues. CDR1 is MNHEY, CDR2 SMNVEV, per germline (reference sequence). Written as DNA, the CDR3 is TGTGCCAGCAGTTTAAGAGGACTAGGAAACACCGGGGAGCTGTTTTTT. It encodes CASSLRGLGNTGELFF.

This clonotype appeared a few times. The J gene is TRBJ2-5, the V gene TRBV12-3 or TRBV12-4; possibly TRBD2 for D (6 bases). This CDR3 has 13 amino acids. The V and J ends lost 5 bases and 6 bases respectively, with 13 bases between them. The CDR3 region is CASSQTSAQTQYF. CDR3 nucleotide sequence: TGTGCCAGCAGTCAGACTAGTGCCCAGACCCAGTACTTC.

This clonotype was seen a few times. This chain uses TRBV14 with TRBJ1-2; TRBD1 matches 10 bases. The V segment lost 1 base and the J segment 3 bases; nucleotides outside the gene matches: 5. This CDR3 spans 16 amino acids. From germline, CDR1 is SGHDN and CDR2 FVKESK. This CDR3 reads CASSQGMGQGYYGYTF. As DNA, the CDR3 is TGTGCCAGCAGCCAAGGAATGGGACAGGGGTACTATGGCTACACCTTC.

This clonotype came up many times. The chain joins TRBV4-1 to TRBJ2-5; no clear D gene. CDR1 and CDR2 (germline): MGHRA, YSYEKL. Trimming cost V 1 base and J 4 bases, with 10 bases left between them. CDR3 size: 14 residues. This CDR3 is CASSQVVATETQYF. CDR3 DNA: TGCGCCAGCAGCCAAGTCGTAGCCACAGAGACCCAGTACTTC.

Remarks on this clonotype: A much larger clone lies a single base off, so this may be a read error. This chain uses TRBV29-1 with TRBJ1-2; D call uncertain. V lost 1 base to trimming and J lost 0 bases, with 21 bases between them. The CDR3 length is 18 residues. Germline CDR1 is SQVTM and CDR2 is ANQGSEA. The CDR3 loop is CSVEGPRAEPDSNYGYTF. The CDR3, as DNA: TGCAGCGTTGAAGGGCCCCGGGCAGAGCCTGACTCTAACTATGGCTACACCTTC.